This TCR beta chain was observed in a study of spatial heterogeneity in lung cancer. Trimming removed 3 bases from V and 1 base from J, with 9 bases in between. The CDR3 length is 14 residues. Germline V CDR1 and CDR2: SGHTA, FQGNSA. This clonotype was seen a handful of times. Time point of the sample: sample taken at primary tumor resection. TCRs were sequenced from unsorted whole RNA of tumor, nontumor lung or PBMC. There were roughly 72 donors, all of them untreated patients with early-stage non-small cell lung cancer. TCRdb independently ran MiXCR on the 5' RACE reads; one entry per CDR3 protein. The table has about 20,000 distinct CDR3 sequences, under 20% seen once.

The V call is TRBV7-2, the J call TRBJ2-5; a weak D match, TRBD2 (5 bases). Source: PBMCs, taken at surgery. The source is a male donor with early-stage non-small cell lung cancer. CDR3 in DNA: TGTGCCAGCAGCTTTGGAGCGGCCCAAGAGACCCAGTACTTC. Residues: CASSFGAAQETQYF.